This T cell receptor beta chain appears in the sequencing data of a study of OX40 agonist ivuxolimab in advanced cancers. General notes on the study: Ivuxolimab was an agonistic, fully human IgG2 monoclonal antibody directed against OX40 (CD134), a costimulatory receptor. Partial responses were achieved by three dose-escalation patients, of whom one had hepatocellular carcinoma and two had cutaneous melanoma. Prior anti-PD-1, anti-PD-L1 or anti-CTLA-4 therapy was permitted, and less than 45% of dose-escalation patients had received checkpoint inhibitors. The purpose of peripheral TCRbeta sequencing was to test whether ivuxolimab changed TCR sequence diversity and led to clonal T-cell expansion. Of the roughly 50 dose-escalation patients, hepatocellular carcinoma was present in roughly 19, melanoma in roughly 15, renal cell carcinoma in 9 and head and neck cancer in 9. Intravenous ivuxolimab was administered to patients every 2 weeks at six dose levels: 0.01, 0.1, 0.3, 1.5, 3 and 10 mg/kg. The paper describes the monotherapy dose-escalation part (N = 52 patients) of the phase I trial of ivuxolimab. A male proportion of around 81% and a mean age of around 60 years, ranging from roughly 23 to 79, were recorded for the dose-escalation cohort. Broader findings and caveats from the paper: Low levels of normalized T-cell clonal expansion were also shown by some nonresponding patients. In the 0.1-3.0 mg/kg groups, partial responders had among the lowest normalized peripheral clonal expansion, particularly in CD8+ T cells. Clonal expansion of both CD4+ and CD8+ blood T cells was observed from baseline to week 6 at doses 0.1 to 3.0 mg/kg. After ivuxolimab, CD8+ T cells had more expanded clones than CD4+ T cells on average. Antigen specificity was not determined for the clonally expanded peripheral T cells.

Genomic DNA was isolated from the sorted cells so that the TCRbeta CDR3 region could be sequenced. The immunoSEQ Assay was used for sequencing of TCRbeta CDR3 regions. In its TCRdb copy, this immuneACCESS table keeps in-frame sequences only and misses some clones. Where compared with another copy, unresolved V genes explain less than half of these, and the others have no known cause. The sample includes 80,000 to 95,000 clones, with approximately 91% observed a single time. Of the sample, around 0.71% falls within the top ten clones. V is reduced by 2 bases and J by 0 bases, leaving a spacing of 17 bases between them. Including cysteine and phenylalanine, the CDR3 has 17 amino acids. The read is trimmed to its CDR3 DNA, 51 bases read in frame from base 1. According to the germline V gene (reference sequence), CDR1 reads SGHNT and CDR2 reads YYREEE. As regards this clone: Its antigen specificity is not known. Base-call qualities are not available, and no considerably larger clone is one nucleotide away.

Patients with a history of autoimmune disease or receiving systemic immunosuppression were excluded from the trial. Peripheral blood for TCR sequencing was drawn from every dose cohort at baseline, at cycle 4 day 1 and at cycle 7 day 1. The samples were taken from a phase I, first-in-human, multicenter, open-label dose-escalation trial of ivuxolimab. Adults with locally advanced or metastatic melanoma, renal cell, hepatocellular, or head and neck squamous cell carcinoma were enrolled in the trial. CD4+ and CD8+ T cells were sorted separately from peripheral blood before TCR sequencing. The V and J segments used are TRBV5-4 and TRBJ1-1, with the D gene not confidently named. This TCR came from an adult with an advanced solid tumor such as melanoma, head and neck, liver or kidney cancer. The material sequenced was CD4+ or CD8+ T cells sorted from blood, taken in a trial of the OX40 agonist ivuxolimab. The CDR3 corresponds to CASSLSGAAGMNTEAFF. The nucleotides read TGTGCCAGCAGCTTAAGTGGTGCTGCCGGTATGAACACTGAAGCTTTCTTT.